The T cell receptor beta chain described here comes from a study of T cells in pancreatic ductal adenocarcinoma. Whole-study findings and limits: Results skew toward the minority of patients with early-stage disease. Comparisons of tumor and blood clonality may show falsely lower tumor diversity.

Remarks on this clone: Its antigen remains unidentified.

V gave up 3 bases and J gave up 2 bases, with 7 bases separating them. Germline CDR1 and CDR2: SGHVS and FNYEAQ. There are 13 residues in the CDR3. Method: immunoSEQ multiplex PCR; TCRdb's copy keeps in-frame clones and lacks some. The data contain about 97,000 clones, nearly 95% of them singletons. Selected pancreatic ductal adenocarcinoma patients had undergone surgery without neoadjuvant therapy. The V call is TRBV7-6, the J call TRBJ2-5; D remains ambiguous. The sample was PBMCs. This TCR derives from a human donor with pancreatic ductal adenocarcinoma. The CDR3 sequence: CASSLGTQETQYF. In DNA, the CDR3 is TGTGCCAGCAGCTTGGGCACGCAAGAGACCCAGTACTTC.